The subject of this entry is one TCR beta chain. This entry comes from a study of blood T cell repertoires in COVID-19. Study overall: Italy, Spain and the United States were the sources of the convalescent and acute COVID-19 samples.

TCRdb's copy holds only in-frame clones and misses some; the assay was immunoSEQ multiplex PCR. The data show fewer than 350,000 clones, with around 85% seen just once and about 2.2% held by the top ten. This sequence was found in a woman aged 25 to 39 who had recovered from COVID-19. Sequencing was carried out using peripheral blood.

In DNA, the CDR3 is TGTGCCAGCAGCGTGGGACTAGCGCGTAGCCCGAGCTCCTACAATGAGCAGTTCTTC. It encodes CASSVGLARSPSSYNEQFF. V usage is TRBV7-2 and J usage is TRBJ2-1, with 10 bases lining up with TRBD2. CDR1 SGHTA and CDR2 FQGNSA come from the germline V gene. Losses at the gene ends were 5 bases for V and 0 bases for J; bases not matched to a gene: 13. The CDR3 is 19 residues long.